One and the same sample provided the 13 T cell receptor beta chains below, sequenced in a study of regulatory T cells in long-lasting Graves disease. Time point noted: newly diagnosed GD, antithyroid drugs for less than 3 months. PBMC-extracted RNA yielded the TCR library. Arm-PCR of CDR3 regions and iRepertoire HTBI primers were the basis on which TCR beta libraries were built. TCRdb passed the multiplex PCR reads through MiXCR, listing each CDR3 protein once. The sample yields 450,000 to 500,000 distinct CDR3 sequences, 15% to 20% seen once. These data are also associated with another study on T cells in Graves' hyperthyroidism and ophthalmopathy.

The sequencing here drew on peripheral blood mononuclear cells (PBMCs), taken at new diagnosis, from a patient treated with antithyroid drugs. These receptors were taken from a man aged 35-49 years with Graves disease.

This clonotype was counted between two and nine times. This sequence joins TRBV9 and TRBJ2-1; 10 positions agree with TRBD2. This CDR3 is 16 amino acids long. The V and J ends lost 0 bases and 5 bases, in that order; junction bases with no gene match: 5. CDR1 and CDR2 (germline): SGDLS, YYNGEE. The CDR3 nucleotides read TGTGCCAGCAGCGTAGCATTGCTAGCGGGGGACAATGAGCAGTTCTTC. This translates into CASSVALLAGDNEQFF.

This clonotype was picked up many times. The rearrangement joins TRBV18 to TRBJ1-5; D gene unclear. The CDR3 consists of 13 residues. Between the trimmed V and J ends, which lost 3 bases and 4 bases, there was a span of 7 bases. Germline V CDR1 and CDR2: KGHSH, LQKENI. This CDR3 reads CASSPLDNQPQHF. In DNA form, the CDR3 reads TGTGCCAGCTCACCTCTGGATAATCAGCCCCAGCATTTT.

This clonotype came up a few times. The CDR3 sequence is CASSEIGGRGNEQFF. The CDR3 nucleotides read TGTGCCAGCAGCGAAATTGGCGGGAGAGGCAATGAGCAGTTCTTC. This chain uses TRBV7-6 with TRBJ2-1; the match to TRBD2 covers 7 bases. Trimming took 5 bases from V and 6 from J; bases not matched to a gene: 10. Germline V CDR1 and CDR2: SGHVS, FNYEAQ. CDR3 length: 15 residues.

This clonotype was detected many times. J is TRBJ1-2 and V is TRBV28, with 7 positions matching TRBD1. This CDR3 has 15 residues. Germline CDR1 and CDR2: MDHEN and SYDVKM. The J segment lost 3 bases and the V segment lost 4 bases, leaving 8 bases of the junction unmatched. CDR3 protein: CASSSTGRQDYGYTF. The CDR3 bases are TGTGCCAGCAGTTCGACAGGGAGGCAGGACTATGGCTACACCTTC.

Of note for this clonotype: The germline gene is not matched at one end of the junction; a read error may be the cause. The CDR3 DNA follows: TGTGCCAGCAGCCTAGCGGGAGGGTTCTACCATGAGCAGTTCTTC. This encodes CASSLAGGFYHEQFF. The rearrangement links TRBV7-3 to TRBJ2-1; TRBD2 agrees at 12 bases. This CDR3 contains 15 residues. Per germline, CDR1 SGHTA and CDR2 FQGTGA.

This clonotype was counted ten times or more. The rearrangement links TRBV3-1 to TRBJ2-2, with 8 bases that match TRBD2. V gave up 5 bases and J gave up 5 bases; unmatched junction bases: 10. Germline loops: CDR1 LGHDT, CDR2 YNNKEL (reference sequence). The CDR3 is 16 amino acids. The CDR3 bases are TGTGCCAGCAGCTTCAAAAGCGGGAGATATACCGGGGAGCTGTTTTTT. This encodes CASSFKSGRYTGELFF.

This clonotype was recorded at least ten times. The rearrangement joins TRBV5-1 to TRBJ2-7, with TRBD1 matching 7 bases. Germline V gene sequence: CDR1 SGHRS, CDR2 YFSETQ. The CDR3 contains 16 residues. Trimming at V came to 4 bases and at J to 4 bases, leaving 14 bases not matched to a gene. Here the CDR3 DNA reads TGCGCCAGCAGCCTCCTATCCGGGACAGCCAGATACGAGCAGTACTTC. It specifies CASSLLSGTARYEQYF.

A few counts support this clonotype. The chain joins TRBV29-1 to TRBJ1-1; D remains unclear. V lost 1 base to trimming and J lost 4 bases, with 10 bases between them. The length of the CDR3 is 13 residues. Germline V gene lookup returns CDR1 SQVTM and CDR2 ANQGSEA. The CDR3 loop is CSVEGPRSTEAFF. The CDR3 coding sequence is TGCAGCGTTGAAGGCCCACGAAGCACTGAAGCTTTCTTT.

This clonotype was recorded at least ten times. The chain employs TRBV30 and TRBJ1-5; no firm D call. V was clipped by 2 bases and J by 3 bases, with 14 bases between them. The CDR3 loop spans 15 amino acids. Germline V gene lookup returns CDR1 GTSNPN and CDR2 SVGIG (reference sequence). CDR3 bases: TGTGCCTGGAGTCCGGGGTTGAGCACCAATCAGCCCCAGCATTTT. It codes for CAWSPGLSTNQPQHF.

The chain links TRBV6-5 to TRBJ2-2; maybe TRBD1 (5 bases). This CDR3 is 14 amino acids long. The germline V and J ends were trimmed by 0 bases and 5 bases, with 7 bases remaining between them. From germline, CDR1 is MNHEY and CDR2 SVGAGI. CDR3 amino acids: CASSYSTATGELFF. The CDR3 region has the DNA TGTGCCAGCAGTTACTCGACAGCTACCGGGGAGCTGTTTTTT.

This clonotype was observed many times. This chain links TRBV18 with TRBJ1-2; 10 bases align to TRBD1. The CDR3 runs 13 residues. The germline CDR1 and CDR2 sequences are KGHSH and LQKENI. V dropped 2 bases and J dropped 10; count of bases not matched to a gene: 4. Written as DNA, the CDR3 is TGTGCCAGCTCACCATCCGGGACAGGGGACTACACCTTC. Its protein product is CASSPSGTGDYTF.

The table lists this clonotype with a count of one. The rearrangement links TRBV6-1 to TRBJ1-6; D is uncertain. CDR3 length equals 15 residues. The germline CDR1 and CDR2 sequences are MNHNS and SASEGT. The CDR3 region is CAAGKASSYNSPLHF. The CDR3 DNA sequence: TGTGCAGCGGGAAAAGCGAGCTCCTATAATTCACCCCTCCACTTT.

The rearrangement links TRBV12-5 to TRBJ2-3; 7 bases fit TRBD1. The V gene's germline CDR1 is LGHNT and CDR2 FRNRAP. The trim removed 7 bases at V and 2 bases at J, leaving 6 bases unmatched. The CDR3 has 14 residues. This CDR3 reads CASVRDRATDTQYF. In nucleotides, the CDR3 is TGTGCTAGTGTCCGGGACAGAGCCACAGATACGCAGTATTTT.